One sample yielded the 7 T cell receptor beta chains listed below, sequenced in a study of human T cells and chemical hapten exposure. The time point here: pre-sensitization, week 0. Treatment indicated: therapeutic diphenylcyclopropenone sensitization with weekly scalp DPC. Before extraction, the whole blood was not fractionated, and total RNA was taken from it. TCRdb independently ran MiXCR on the RACE reads; one entry per CDR3 protein. Found here are tens of thousands of distinct CDR3 sequences, about 9.4% of them singletons; the top ten hold 27%. The sample here was whole blood, taken in connection with sensitization to the hapten diphenylcyclopropenone (DPC). These TCRs come from a man aged 50 or older with alopecia areata. Some clones in this sample may be carry-over from other donors' samples.

This clonotype has at least ten counts. The J gene is TRBJ2-2, the V gene TRBV28; weak D call: TRBD2 (6 bases). Germline V lookup: CDR1 MDHEN, CDR2 SYDVKM. Trimming took off 3 bases at V and 4 bases at J, with 12 bases between the two ends. The CDR3 contains 15 residues. The CDR3 DNA is TGTGCCAGCAGTTTCATTAGCGGAGGCACCGGGGAGCTGTTTTTT. It encodes CASSFISGGTGELFF.

CDR3 DNA sequence: TGCGCCAGCAGAGGCTTAGACCAAGAGACCCAGTACTTC. Protein product: CASRGLDQETQYF. J is TRBJ2-5 and V is TRBV10-2; D not resolved. The V end was cut by 6 bases, the J end by 0 bases, with 8 bases between. This CDR3 is 13 amino acids long. CDR1 is WSHSY, CDR2 SAAADI, per germline.

This clonotype was seen a handful of times. The chain carries TRBV20-1 and TRBJ1-1, with TRBD1 matching over 7 bases. CDR1 and CDR2 from the germline V gene are DFQATT and SNEGSKA (reference sequence). The CDR3 runs to 13 residues. Trimming took 1 base from V and 3 from J; bases not matched to a gene: 2. CDR3 loop: CSARVGQYTEAFF. CDR3 in DNA: TGCAGTGCTAGAGTGGGACAGTACACTGAAGCTTTCTTT.

This clonotype was recorded many times. J is TRBJ2-2 and V is TRBV19; 10 nucleotides align to TRBD1. CDR1 is LNHDA and CDR2 is SQIVND in the germline V gene (reference sequence). The CDR3 is 17 amino acids. With V trimmed by 5 bases and J by 0 bases, 6 bases remained unmatched. The CDR3 DNA reads TGTGCCAGTAGTCTCAGACAGGGGGCTGCGAACACCGGGGAGCTGTTTTTT. Its protein product is CASSLRQGAANTGELFF.

This clonotype was counted at least ten times. The chain carries TRBV12-3 or TRBV12-4 and TRBJ2-5; D is unclear. The germline V and J ends were trimmed by 8 bases and 2 bases, with 15 bases remaining between them. This CDR3 is built from 14 residues. Here the CDR3 DNA reads TGTGCCAGCGGACCGGGCCCCAGACAAGAGACCCAGTACTTC. Translation gives CASGPGPRQETQYF.

The chain couples TRBV7-6 to TRBJ1-2; D is undetermined. There are 13 residues in the CDR3. The germline V and J ends were trimmed by 1 base and 7 bases, with 10 bases remaining between them. Germline CDR1 is SGHVS and CDR2 is FNYEAQ. The CDR3, as DNA: TGTGCCAGCAGCTTAGGTCGGTCGAGTGGCTACACCTTC. Translating gives CASSLGRSSGYTF.

The chain carries TRBV29-1 and TRBJ2-3; unclear D gene. V gave up 4 bases and J gave up 5 bases, with 4 bases separating them. Germline-derived CDR1 and CDR2 are SQVTM and ANQGSEA. This CDR3 is built from 10 residues. The DNA for the CDR3 is TGCAGCGTTGTTGGAGATACGCAGTATTTT. Residues: CSVVGDTQYF.